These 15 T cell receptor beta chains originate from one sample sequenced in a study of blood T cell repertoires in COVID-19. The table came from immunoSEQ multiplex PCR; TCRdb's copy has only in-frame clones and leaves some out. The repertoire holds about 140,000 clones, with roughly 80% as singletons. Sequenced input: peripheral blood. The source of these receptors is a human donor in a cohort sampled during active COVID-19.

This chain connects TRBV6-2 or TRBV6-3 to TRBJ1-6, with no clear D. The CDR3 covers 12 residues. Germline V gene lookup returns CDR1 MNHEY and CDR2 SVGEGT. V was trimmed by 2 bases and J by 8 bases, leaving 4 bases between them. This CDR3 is CASSYGYSPLHF. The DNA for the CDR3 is TGTGCCAGCAGTTACGGCTATTCACCCCTCCACTTT.

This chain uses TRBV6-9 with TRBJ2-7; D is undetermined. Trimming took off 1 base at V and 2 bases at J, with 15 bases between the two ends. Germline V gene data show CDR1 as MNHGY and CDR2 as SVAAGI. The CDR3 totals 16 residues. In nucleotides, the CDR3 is TGTGCCAGCAGTTATTGCCCTATCCCGCATACCTACGAGCAGTACTTC. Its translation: CASSYCPIPHTYEQYF.

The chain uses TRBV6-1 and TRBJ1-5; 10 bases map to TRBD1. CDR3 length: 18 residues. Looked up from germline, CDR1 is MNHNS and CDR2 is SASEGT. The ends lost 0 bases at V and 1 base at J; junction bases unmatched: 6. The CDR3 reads CASSEAGQGRVSNQPQHF. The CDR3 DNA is TGTGCCAGCAGTGAAGCGGGACAGGGGAGAGTAAGCAATCAGCCCCAGCATTTT.

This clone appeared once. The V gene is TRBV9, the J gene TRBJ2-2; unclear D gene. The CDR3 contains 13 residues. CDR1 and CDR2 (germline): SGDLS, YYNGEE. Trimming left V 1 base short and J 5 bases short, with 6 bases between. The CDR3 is CASSVYMTGELFF. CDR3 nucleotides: TGTGCCAGCAGCGTATATATGACCGGGGAGCTGTTTTTT. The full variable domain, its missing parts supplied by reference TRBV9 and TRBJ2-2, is DSGVTQTPKHLITATGQRVTLRCSPRSGDLSVYWYQQSLDQGLQFLIQYYNGEERAKGNILERFSAQQFPDLHSELNLSSLELGDSALYFCASSVYMTGELFFGEGSRLTVL.

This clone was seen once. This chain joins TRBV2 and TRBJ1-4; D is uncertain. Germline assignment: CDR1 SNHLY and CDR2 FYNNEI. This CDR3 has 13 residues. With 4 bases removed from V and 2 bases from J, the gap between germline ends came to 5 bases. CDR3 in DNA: TGTGCCAGCAGTGTGGAGACTAATGAAAAACTGTTTTTT. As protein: CASSVETNEKLFF.

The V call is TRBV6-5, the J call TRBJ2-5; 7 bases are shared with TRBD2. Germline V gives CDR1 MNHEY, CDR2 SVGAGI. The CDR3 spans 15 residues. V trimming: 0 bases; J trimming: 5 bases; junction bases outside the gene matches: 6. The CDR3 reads CASSYSNGGGETQYF. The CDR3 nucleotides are TGTGCCAGCAGTTACTCGAACGGGGGAGGGGAGACCCAGTACTTC.

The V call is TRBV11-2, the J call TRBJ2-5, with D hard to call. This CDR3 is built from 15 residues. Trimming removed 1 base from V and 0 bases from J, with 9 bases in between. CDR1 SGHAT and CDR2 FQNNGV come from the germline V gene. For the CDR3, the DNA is TGTGCCAGCAGCTTAGCAGGCTCGTACCAAGAGACCCAGTACTTC. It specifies CASSLAGSYQETQYF.

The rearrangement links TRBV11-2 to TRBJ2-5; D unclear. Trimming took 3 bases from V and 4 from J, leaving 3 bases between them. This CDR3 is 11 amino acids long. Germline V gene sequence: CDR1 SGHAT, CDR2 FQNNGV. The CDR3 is CASSFIETQYF. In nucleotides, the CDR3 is TGTGCCAGCAGCTTTATAGAGACCCAGTACTTC.

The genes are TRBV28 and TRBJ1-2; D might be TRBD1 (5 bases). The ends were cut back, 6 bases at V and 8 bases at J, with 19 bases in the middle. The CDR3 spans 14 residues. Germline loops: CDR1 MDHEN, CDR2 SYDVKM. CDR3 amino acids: CASSDSSPLVGYTF. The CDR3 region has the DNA TGTGCCAGCAGCGACAGTTCTCCCCTAGTAGGCTACACCTTC.

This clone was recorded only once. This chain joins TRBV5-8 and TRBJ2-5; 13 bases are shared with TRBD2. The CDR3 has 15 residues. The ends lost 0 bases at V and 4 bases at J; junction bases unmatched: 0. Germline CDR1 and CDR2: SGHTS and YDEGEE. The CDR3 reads CASSLGLAGGETQYF. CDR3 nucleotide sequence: TGTGCCAGCAGCTTGGGACTAGCGGGGGGAGAGACCCAGTACTTC.

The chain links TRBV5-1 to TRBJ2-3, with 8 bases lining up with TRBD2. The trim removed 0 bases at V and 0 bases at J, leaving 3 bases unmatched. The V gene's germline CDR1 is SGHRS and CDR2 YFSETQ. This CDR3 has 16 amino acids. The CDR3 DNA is TGCGCCAGCAGCTTGGAGGGCGGGGGGAGCACAGATACGCAGTATTTT. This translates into CASSLEGGGSTDTQYF.

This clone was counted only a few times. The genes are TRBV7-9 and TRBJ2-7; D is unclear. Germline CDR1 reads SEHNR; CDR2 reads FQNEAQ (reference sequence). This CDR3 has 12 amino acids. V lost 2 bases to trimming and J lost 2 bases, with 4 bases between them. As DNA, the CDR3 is TGTGCCAGCAGCTTAAGAGCCTACGAGCAGTACTTC. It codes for CASSLRAYEQYF.

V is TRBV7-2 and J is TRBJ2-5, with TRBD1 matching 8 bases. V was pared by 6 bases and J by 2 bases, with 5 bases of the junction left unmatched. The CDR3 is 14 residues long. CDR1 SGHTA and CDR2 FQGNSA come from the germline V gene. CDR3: CASRGQVGQETQYF. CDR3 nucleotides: TGTGCCAGCAGGGGACAGGTGGGGCAAGAGACCCAGTACTTC.

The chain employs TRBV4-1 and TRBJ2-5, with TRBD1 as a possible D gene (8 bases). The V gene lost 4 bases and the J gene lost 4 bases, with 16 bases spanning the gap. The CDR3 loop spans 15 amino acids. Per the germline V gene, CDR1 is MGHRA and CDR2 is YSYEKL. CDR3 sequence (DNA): TGCGCCAGCAGCCTACAGGGGGGGGTGACAGAGACCCAGTACTTC. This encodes CASSLQGGVTETQYF.

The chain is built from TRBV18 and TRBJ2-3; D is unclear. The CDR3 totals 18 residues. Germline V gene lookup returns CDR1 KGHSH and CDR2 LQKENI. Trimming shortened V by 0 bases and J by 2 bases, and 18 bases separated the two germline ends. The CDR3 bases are TGTGCCAGCTCACCACCCATCTCGCGCGGAGCCCTCACAGATACGCAGTATTTT. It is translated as CASSPPISRGALTDTQYF.